Below are 10 T cell receptor beta chains sequenced from a single sample in a study of CD8 T cells in Susac syndrome (dated by TCRdb to the late 2010s). To prepare the library, the immunoSEQ multiplex PCR assay was applied. RNA was extracted using the RNeasy kit, and about 0.5 to 1 microgram was reverse transcribed with random hexamers. TCRdb cleaned the public reads at Q25 with fastp, built clones with MiXCR and kept in-frame beta chains. Every CDR3 protein is listed once, alongside the most common genes and DNA of its rows. In all, the sample holds tens of thousands of distinct CDR3 sequences, and roughly 93% of those were seen once. The top ten constitute around 0.15% of the sample. The material sequenced was CD4+ T cells from PBMCs. These TCRs come from a human donor with Susac syndrome.

This chain joins TRBV6-1 and TRBJ1-5; no reliable D call. The V end lost 1 base, the J end lost 7 bases, and 8 bases lay between the germline ends. Germline lookup yields CDR1 MNHNS and CDR2 SASEGT. The CDR3 has 13 amino acids. In DNA form, the CDR3 reads TGTGCCAGCAGTGAAGAGGTGTTCCAGCCCCAGCATTTT. It codes for CASSEEVFQPQHF.

The chain couples TRBV21-1 to TRBJ1-2. TRBV21-1 is a pseudogene segment. This CDR3 spans 17 amino acids. The CDR3 nucleotides are TGTGCCAGCAGCCCACAGGATTCCGCGACTACTAACTATGGCTACACCTTC. Translating gives CASSPQDSATTNYGYTF.

J is TRBJ1-5 and V is TRBV20-1; perhaps TRBD1 as D (6 bases). CDR1 and CDR2 (germline): DFQATT, SNEGSKA (reference sequence). The V gene lost 6 bases and the J gene lost 4 bases, with 13 bases spanning the gap. This CDR3 is 13 amino acids long. The CDR3 sequence: CSAPRGNNQPQHF. The CDR3 DNA is TGCAGTGCCCCGAGGGGGAATAATCAGCCCCAGCATTTT.

This sequence joins TRBV28 and TRBJ2-7; weak D call: TRBD2 (6 bases). The CDR3 length is 12 residues. CDR1 is MDHEN and CDR2 is SYDVKM in the germline V gene. V was clipped by 5 bases and J by 7 bases, with 12 bases between them. Written as DNA, the CDR3 is TGTGCCAGCAGTCTGACCGGAGGGGAGCAGTACTTC. Amino acids: CASSLTGGEQYF.

This chain uses TRBV20-1 with TRBJ2-5; D is undetermined. V lost 2 bases and J 2 bases, leaving 3 bases between the germline ends. Germline V lookup: CDR1 DFQATT, CDR2 SNEGSKA (reference sequence). The CDR3 totals 11 residues. CDR3 in DNA: TGCAGTGCTAGACTACAAGAGACCCAGTACTTC. Translation: CSARLQETQYF.

The V and J genes are TRBV2 and TRBJ2-7; D is ambiguous. The V end was cut by 7 bases, the J end by 4 bases, with 11 bases between. The CDR3 runs to 12 residues. Germline V CDR1 and CDR2: SNHLY, FYNNEI. CDR3 bases: TGTGCCAGCACCGCGGTGGAGTACGAGCAGTACTTC. It specifies CASTAVEYEQYF.

This chain connects TRBV29-1 to TRBJ2-1; TRBD2 matches 11 bases. Trimming took 2 bases from V and 2 from J; bases not matched to a gene: 5. Germline CDR1 is SQVTM and CDR2 is ANQGSEA. This CDR3 has 16 amino acids. The CDR3 nucleotides are TGCAGCGTTGAATCCCTTAGCGGGGGGGCCTACAATGAGCAGTTCTTC. Amino acids: CSVESLSGGAYNEQFF.

The chain carries TRBV6-6 and TRBJ2-1; D perhaps matches TRBD1 (6 bases). The CDR3 totals 14 residues. Germline V gene lookup returns CDR1 MNHNY and CDR2 SVGAGI (reference sequence). V was trimmed by 2 bases and J by 6 bases, leaving 11 bases between them. The DNA of the CDR3 is TGTGCCAGCAGTTACACGGTAGGGGGCAATGAGCAGTTCTTC. Translation gives CASSYTVGGNEQFF.

The V gene is TRBV14, the J gene TRBJ1-6; no clear D. The germline gives CDR1 SGHDN, CDR2 FVKESK. V dropped 3 bases and J dropped 8 bases, with 8 bases sitting between them. CDR3 length: 13 residues. CDR3 DNA sequence: TGTGCCAGCAGCCATACTGGACATTCACCCCTCCACTTT. Residues: CASSHTGHSPLHF.

This chain joins TRBV3-1 and TRBJ2-5; D is possibly TRBD1 (5 bases). Trimming took off 4 bases at V and 0 bases at J, with 6 bases between the two ends. The CDR3 runs to 13 residues. The germline CDR1 and CDR2 sequences are LGHDT and YNNKEL (reference sequence). This CDR3 reads CASSRQYQETQYF. CDR3 bases: TGTGCCAGCAGCCGACAGTACCAAGAGACCCAGTACTTC.